Shown below are 7 T cell receptor beta chains from a single sample sequenced in a study of T cell repertoires in cytomegalovirus infection. TCRdb re-derived calls from the reads in MiXCR, one entry per CDR3 protein. The sample gives more than 400,000 distinct CDR3 sequences, 26% of which show up once; around 13% is in the top ten. Input material: PBMCs. The origin of the receptors is a human donor in good health (CMV status not recorded). Some clones in this sample may be carry-over from other donors' samples.

The chain employs TRBV7-8 and TRBJ2-1, with TRBD2 matching over 8 bases. The J segment lost 9 bases and the V segment lost 5 bases, leaving 18 bases of the junction unmatched. Germline V gene data show CDR1 as SGHVS and CDR2 as FQNEAQ. The CDR3 loop spans 17 amino acids. This CDR3 is CASSPRGSGKPWGEQFF. DNA for the CDR3: TGTGCCAGCAGCCCCCGGGGTAGCGGGAAGCCCTGGGGTGAGCAGTTCTTC.

This chain links TRBV20-1 with TRBJ2-3, with 12 bases identical to TRBD2. Germline V gene sequence: CDR1 DFQATT, CDR2 SNEGSKA (reference sequence). There are 15 residues in the CDR3. V lost 2 bases, J lost 6 bases, and 6 bases stayed unmatched. In DNA form, the CDR3 reads TGCAGTGCTAGACTAGCGGGAGGGCCGGGGGATACGCAGTATTTT. It codes for CSARLAGGPGDTQYF.

The chain recombines TRBV11-2 with TRBJ1-4, with D maybe TRBD1 (6 bases). This CDR3 contains 14 residues. Trimming took off 6 bases at V and 4 bases at J, with 12 bases between the two ends. The germline V gene encodes CDR1 SGHAT and CDR2 FQNNGV. The CDR3 reads CASRDDRINEKLFF. DNA of the CDR3: TGTGCCAGCAGGGACGACAGGATTAATGAAAAACTGTTTTTT.

This rearrangement joins TRBV12-3 or TRBV12-4 to TRBJ2-3; D is unresolved. This CDR3 comprises 14 residues. V was clipped by 3 bases and J by 2 bases, with 9 bases between them. The CDR3 coding sequence is TGTGCCAGCAGTTTCAGAGGTCTCACAGATACGCAGTATTTT. Its translation is CASSFRGLTDTQYF.

The V gene is TRBV4-1, the J gene TRBJ2-2; no clear D. Germline CDR1 is MGHRA and CDR2 is YSYEKL. Trimming removed 3 bases at V and 6 bases at J, with 8 bases between. This CDR3 region has 13 residues. The CDR3 here is CASSHLTSGELFF. CDR3 sequence (DNA): TGCGCCAGCAGCCATCTCACCTCCGGGGAGCTGTTTTTT.

This chain joins TRBV4-3 and TRBJ1-1; D not resolved. The CDR3 has 13 residues. Trimming shortened V by 1 base and J by 10 bases, and 13 bases separated the two germline ends. Germline lookup yields CDR1 LGHNA and CDR2 YSLEER. The CDR3 nucleotides are TGCGCCAGCAGCCAAGGGGGTCCAGATCCAGCTTTCTTT. This gives the protein CASSQGGPDPAFF.

The V and J genes are TRBV15 and TRBJ1-3; D uncertain. CDR1 and CDR2 from the germline V gene are LNHNV and YYDKDF (reference sequence). The CDR3 is made up of 17 amino acids. V was pared by 0 bases and J by 0 bases, with 12 bases between. The CDR3 coding sequence is TGTGCCACCAGCAGAGATTTGCAGCGAGCCTCTGGAAACACCATATATTTT. Translating gives CATSRDLQRASGNTIYF.